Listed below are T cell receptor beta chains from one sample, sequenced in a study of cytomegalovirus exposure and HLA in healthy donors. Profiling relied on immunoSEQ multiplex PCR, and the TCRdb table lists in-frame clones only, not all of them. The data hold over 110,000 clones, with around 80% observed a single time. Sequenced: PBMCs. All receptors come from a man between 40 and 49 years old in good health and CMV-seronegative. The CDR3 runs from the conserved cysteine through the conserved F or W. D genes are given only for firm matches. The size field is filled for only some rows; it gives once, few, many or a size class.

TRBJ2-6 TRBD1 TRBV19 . TGTGCCAGTAGTATAGCCCTAGGGACAGGAGATACGAGGGCCAACGTCCTGACTTTC CASSIALGTGDTRANVLTF
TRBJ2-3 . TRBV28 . TGTGCCAGCAGGCGGGATGTAGCAGATACGCAGTATTTT CASRRDVADTQYF
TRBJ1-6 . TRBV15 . TGTGCCACCAGCCCGACTGAGAGCTCCTATAATTCACCCCTCCACTTT CATSPTESSYNSPLHF
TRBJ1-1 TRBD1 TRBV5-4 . TGTGCCAGCAGCCCAGGGACAGCCTTTGAAGCTTTCTTT CASSPGTAFEAFF
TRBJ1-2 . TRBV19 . TGTGCCAGTAGACAAAATTATGGCTACACCTTC CASRQNYGYTF
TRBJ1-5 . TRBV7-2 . TGTGCCAGCAGCTTAGCCCAGTTTAATCAGCCCCAGCATTTT CASSLAQFNQPQHF
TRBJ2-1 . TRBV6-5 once TGTGCCAGCAGTTACGGGGGAGGCTACAATGAGCAGTTCTTC CASSYGGGYNEQFF
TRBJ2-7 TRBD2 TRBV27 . TGTGCCAGCAGTCTAATCCTTAGCGGGGGTTACGAGCAGTACTTC CASSLILSGGYEQYF
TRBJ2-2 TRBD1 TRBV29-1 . TGCAGCGCCCGACAGGGGAGAGACACCGGGGAGCTGTTTTTT CSARQGRDTGELFF
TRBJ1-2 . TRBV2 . TGTGCCACCGGACAGCCCTATGGCTACACCTTC CATGQPYGYTF
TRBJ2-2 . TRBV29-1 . TGCAGCGCCGACCGGGGGAACACCGGGGAGCTGTTTTTT CSADRGNTGELFF
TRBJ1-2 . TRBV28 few TGTGCCAGCAGTTTAGGACGGAGTGGTGGTCAGGGGAAAGATGGCTACACCTTC CASSLGRSGGQGKDGYTF